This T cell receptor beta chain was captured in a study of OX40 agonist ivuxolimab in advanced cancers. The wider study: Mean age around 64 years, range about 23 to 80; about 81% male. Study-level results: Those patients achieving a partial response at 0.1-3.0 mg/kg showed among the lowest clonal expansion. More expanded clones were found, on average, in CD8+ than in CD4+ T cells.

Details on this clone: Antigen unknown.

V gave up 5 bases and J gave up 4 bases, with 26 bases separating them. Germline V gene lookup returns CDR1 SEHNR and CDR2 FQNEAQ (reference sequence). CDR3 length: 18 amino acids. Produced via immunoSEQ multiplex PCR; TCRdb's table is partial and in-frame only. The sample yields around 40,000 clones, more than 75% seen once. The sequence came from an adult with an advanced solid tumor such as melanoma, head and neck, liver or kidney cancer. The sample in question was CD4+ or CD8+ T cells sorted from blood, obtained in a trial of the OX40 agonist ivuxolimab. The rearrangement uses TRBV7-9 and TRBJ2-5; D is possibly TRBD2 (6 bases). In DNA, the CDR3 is TGTGCCAGCAGCCCCGCCCGACTAGAAGGGACTTGGCGAGAGACCCAGTACTTC. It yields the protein CASSPARLEGTWRETQYF.